Below are 19 T cell receptor beta chains sequenced from a single sample in a study of cytomegalovirus exposure and HLA in healthy donors. Use of 60 Vbeta and 13 Jbeta primers characterized the PCR. Profiled with immunoSEQ multiplex PCR; TCRdb holds only in-frame clones, not every one. Here the sample spans roughly 86,000 clones, over 65% being singletons. Sequenced input: PBMCs. The receptors were gathered from a man aged 25 to 40 in good health and CMV-seronegative.

In nucleotides, the CDR3 is TGTGCCAGCAGCTTAGGGGGGGGAACCGGGGAGCTGTTTTTT. It yields the protein CASSLGGGTGELFF. The chain links TRBV7-2 to TRBJ2-2, with 7 bases lining up with TRBD2. There are 14 residues in the CDR3. Germline CDR1 SGHTA, CDR2 FQGNSA. V was clipped by 1 base and J by 5 bases; unmatched bases: 1. Full variable domain (outside the CDR3, taken from reference TRBV7-2 and TRBJ2-2): GAGVSQSPSNKVTEKGKDVELRCDPISGHTALYWYRQSLGQGLEFLIYFQGNSAPDKSGLPSDRFSAERTGGSVSTLTIQRTQQEDSAVYLCASSLGGGTGELFFGEGSRLTVL.

A word on this clone: In the same sample, other DNA sequences code for this CDR3. This chain links TRBV2 with TRBJ1-2; possible D gene TRBD1, 5 bases. The CDR3 covers 13 residues. V shed 6 bases and J shed 13 bases, with 21 bases lying between them. Germline lookup yields CDR1 SNHLY and CDR2 FYNNEI. The CDR3 sequence is CASRVRTASGGTF. In nucleotides, the CDR3 is TGTGCCAGCAGGGTTAGGACGGCCTCGGGGGGCACCTTC.

This rearrangement joins TRBV18 to TRBJ2-2, with D tentatively TRBD2 (5 bases). CDR3 size: 16 residues. The V end lost 4 bases, the J end lost 1 base, and 13 bases lay between the germline ends. The germline V gene has CDR1 KGHSH and CDR2 LQKENI. The CDR3 reads CASSRRVGVNTGELFF. Here the CDR3 DNA reads TGTGCCAGCTCACGAAGGGTCGGGGTGAACACCGGGGAGCTGTTTTTT.

The chain combines TRBV9 with TRBJ1-1; 8 nucleotides agree with TRBD1. The CDR3 length is 15 residues. The trim removed 4 bases at V and 6 bases at J, leaving 11 bases unmatched. Germline CDR1 reads SGDLS; CDR2 reads YYNGEE. CDR3 residues: CASSSFGTGSSEAFF. The CDR3 DNA reads TGTGCCAGCAGCTCCTTCGGGACAGGATCGTCTGAAGCTTTCTTT.

Only a few counts were recorded for this clone. This chain links TRBV29-1 with TRBJ2-2, with 7 bases that match TRBD1. Per the germline V gene, CDR1 is SQVTM and CDR2 is ANQGSEA. This CDR3 has 13 amino acids. Trimming at V came to 7 bases and at J to 7 bases, leaving 9 bases not matched to a gene. CDR3 bases: TGCAGCGCCCCGCAGGGGGAGCACGGGGAGCTGTTTTTT. Translation gives CSAPQGEHGELFF.

The rearrangement uses TRBV5-3 and TRBJ2-3; D is unresolved. TRBV5-3 is marked as an open reading frame, function uncertain. The length of the CDR3 is 13 residues. The V end lost 4 bases, the J end lost 4 bases, and 10 bases lay between the germline ends. The CDR3 protein is CARSIDRADTQYF. The CDR3 DNA is TGTGCCAGAAGCATAGACCGGGCAGATACGCAGTATTTT.

The chain joins TRBV4-1 to TRBJ1-5; the D gene is possibly TRBD1 (5 bases). Germline CDR1 MGHRA, CDR2 YSYEKL. The CDR3 spans 15 residues. Trimming stripped 1 base from V and 3 bases from J, with 10 bases between. CDR3 bases: TGCGCCAGCAGCCAAGTCGACAGATACAATCAGCCCCAGCATTTT. It translates to CASSQVDRYNQPQHF.

This chain uses TRBV7-6 with TRBJ1-6; possible D gene TRBD1, 5 bases. Trimming took off 5 bases at V and 9 bases at J, with 11 bases between the two ends. The germline gives CDR1 SGHVS, CDR2 FNYEAQ. The CDR3 spans 13 residues. The CDR3 reads CASSLGGSSPLHF. The CDR3 DNA is TGTGCCAGCAGCCTGGGGGGGTCTTCACCCCTCCACTTT.

The chain recombines TRBV7-9 with TRBJ2-1; 7 bases fit TRBD2. The CDR3 is 17 residues long. With 2 bases clipped from V and 3 bases from J, the junction kept 10 bases outside the gene matches. Per the germline V gene, CDR1 is SEHNR and CDR2 is FQNEAQ (reference sequence). CDR3 residues: CASSLPITSDFYNEQFF. Here the CDR3 DNA reads TGTGCCAGCAGCTTACCGATTACTAGCGACTTCTACAATGAGCAGTTCTTC. The entire variable domain, with the rest obtained from reference TRBV7-9 and TRBJ2-1, is as follows: DTGVSQNPRHKITKRGQNVTFRCDPISEHNRLYWYRQTLGQGPEFLTYFQNEAQLEKSRLLSDRFSAERPKGSFSTLEIQRTEQGDSAMYLCASSLPITSDFYNEQFFGPGTRLTVL.

The chain has TRBV7-3 and TRBJ2-3; 8 bases agree with TRBD2. V lost 5 bases and J lost 3; bases outside the gene matches: 13. This CDR3 is built from 17 residues. CDR1 is SGHTA and CDR2 is FQGTGA in the germline V gene. The chain's CDR3 is CASSLSFRAGETDTQYF. The CDR3 DNA is TGTGCCAGCAGCCTATCATTCAGAGCGGGAGAAACAGATACGCAGTATTTT.

This clone showed up just a few times. The chain employs TRBV29-1 and TRBJ2-7; 10 positions agree with TRBD2. After removal of 0 bases from V and 0 bases from J, the junction contained 14 bases not matched to a gene. The germline V gene has CDR1 SQVTM and CDR2 ANQGSEA. The CDR3 is 19 amino acids. CDR3 sequence: CSVEEVGLAETGFSYEQYF. The CDR3 coding sequence is TGCAGCGTTGAAGAAGTTGGACTAGCGGAAACGGGATTCTCCTACGAGCAGTACTTC.

This rearrangement joins TRBV5-5 to TRBJ2-5, with 10 bases identical to TRBD1. With V trimmed by 4 bases and J by 3 bases, 6 bases remained unmatched. This CDR3 has 15 residues. Looked up from germline, CDR1 is SGHKS and CDR2 is YYEKEE (reference sequence). The CDR3 region is CASSHAGTGEETQYF. The CDR3 DNA reads as TGTGCCAGCAGCCACGCCGGGACAGGGGAAGAGACCCAGTACTTC.

V and J are TRBV29-1 and TRBJ1-5, with 8 bases matching TRBD1. This CDR3 region has 13 residues. V trimming: 6 bases; J trimming: 1 base; junction bases outside the gene matches: 2. CDR1 and CDR2 from the germline V gene are SQVTM and ANQGSEA. The CDR3: CSVGQGSNQPQHF. The DNA of the CDR3 is TGCAGCGTAGGACAGGGAAGCAATCAGCCCCAGCATTTT. The whole variable domain, filled in from reference TRBV29-1 and TRBJ1-5, reads SAVISQKPSRDICQRGTSLTIQCQVDSQVTMMFWYRQQPGQSLTLIATANQGSEATYESGFVIDKFPISRPNLTFSTLTVSNMSPEDSSIYLCSVGQGSNQPQHFGDGTRLSIL.

A few counts support this clone. The genes are TRBV14 and TRBJ1-2; 8 nucleotides align to TRBD1. CDR3 length: 15 amino acids. Germline loops: CDR1 SGHDN, CDR2 FVKESK. The ends lost 2 bases at V and 8 bases at J; junction bases unmatched: 10. CDR3 region: CASSQSPDRAGGYTF. Written as DNA, the CDR3 is TGTGCCAGCAGCCAATCGCCGGACAGGGCTGGCGGCTACACCTTC.

This chain joins TRBV29-1 and TRBJ2-2; D remains ambiguous. With 0 bases removed from V and 8 bases from J, the gap between germline ends came to 16 bases. CDR3 size: 15 residues. CDR1 is SQVTM and CDR2 is ANQGSEA in the germline V gene. The CDR3 sequence is CSVEDRNKGAGELFF. DNA of the CDR3: TGCAGCGTTGAAGATCGAAATAAAGGAGCGGGGGAGCTGTTTTTT.

This chain uses TRBV4-1 with TRBJ1-4; TRBD1 aligns across 9 bases. Germline assignment: CDR1 MGHRA and CDR2 YSYEKL. There are 16 residues in the CDR3. Trimming took 3 bases from V and 6 from J; bases not matched to a gene: 8. The DNA of the CDR3 is TGCGCCAGCAGCCAGATGGGGACAGGGATAGATGAAAAACTGTTTTTT. Translated, it gives CASSQMGTGIDEKLFF.

The chain employs TRBV9 and TRBJ1-2; TRBD1 is a possible D gene (6 bases). Trimming left V 4 bases short and J 5 bases short, with 18 bases between. CDR1 is SGDLS and CDR2 is YYNGEE in the germline V gene. CDR3 length equals 15 residues. CDR3 sequence reads: CASSLRGLDDYGYTF. The CDR3 bases are TGTGCCAGCAGCCTCAGGGGCCTAGACGATTATGGCTACACCTTC.

The V gene is TRBV19, the J gene TRBJ1-1, with a tentative D call TRBD1 (6 bases). V was cut by 6 bases and J by 8 bases, with 13 bases left in between. This CDR3 contains 12 residues. Germline-derived CDR1 and CDR2 are LNHDA and SQIVND (reference sequence). The CDR3 DNA is TGTGCCAGTAGCCCCTACAGGGAAGAAGCTTTCTTT. Protein sequence: CASSPYREEAFF.

This chain connects TRBV19 to TRBJ2-7; TRBD1 agrees at 10 bases. Germline CDR1 and CDR2: LNHDA and SQIVND (reference sequence). The J segment lost 5 bases and the V segment lost 6 bases, leaving 10 bases of the junction unmatched. The CDR3 is made up of 15 amino acids. This chain's CDR3 is CASRGRDRGMNEQYF. The CDR3 DNA sequence: TGTGCCAGTAGGGGCCGGGACAGGGGAATGAACGAGCAGTACTTC. The variable domain in full, with the rest retrieved from reference TRBV19 and TRBJ2-7, is DGGITQSPKYLFRKEGQNVTLSCEQNLNHDAMYWYRQDPGQGLRLIYYSQIVNDFQKGDIAEGYSVSREKKESFPLTVTSAQKNPTAFYLCASRGRDRGMNEQYFGPGTRLTVT.